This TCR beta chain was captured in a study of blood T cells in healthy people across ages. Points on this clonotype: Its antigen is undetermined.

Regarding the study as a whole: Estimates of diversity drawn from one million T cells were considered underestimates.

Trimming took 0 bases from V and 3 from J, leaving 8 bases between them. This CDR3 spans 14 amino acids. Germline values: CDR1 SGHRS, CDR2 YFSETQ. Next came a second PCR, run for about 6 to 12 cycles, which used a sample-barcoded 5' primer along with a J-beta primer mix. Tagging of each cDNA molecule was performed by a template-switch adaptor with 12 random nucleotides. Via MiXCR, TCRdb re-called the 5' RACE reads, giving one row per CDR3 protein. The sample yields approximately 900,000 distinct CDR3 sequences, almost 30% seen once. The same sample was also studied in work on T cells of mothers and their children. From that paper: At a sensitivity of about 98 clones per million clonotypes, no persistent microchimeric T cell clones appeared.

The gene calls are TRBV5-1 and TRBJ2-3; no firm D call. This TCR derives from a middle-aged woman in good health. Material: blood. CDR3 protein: CASSLAQETDTQYF. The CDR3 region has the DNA TGCGCCAGCAGCTTGGCCCAGGAAACAGATACGCAGTATTTT.